This record concerns one TCR beta chain sequence. Its antigen is not identified. This table comes from immunoSEQ multiplex PCR, and its TCRdb copy is limited to in-frame clones, with some not included. In the table there are more than 85,000 clones, 82% of which are singletons. J was trimmed by 7 bases and V by 5 bases; bases with no gene match: 9. This CDR3 has 14 residues. Germline V lookup: CDR1 SQVTM, CDR2 ANQGSEA. This sample is part of a study of PD-1 blockade in mismatch repair-deficient tumors. Overall study context: All were previously treated, progressing patients with approximately 12 mismatch repair-deficient cancer types.

Study results and limitations: After pembrolizumab, tumor-resident clones rose rapidly, then generally contracted before radiologic responses.

This specimen was peripheral blood, taken approximately 8 months after starting pembrolizumab. The chain combines TRBV29-1 with TRBJ2-1; 9 nucleotides agree with TRBD1. The receptor's source is an adult with mismatch repair-deficient cancer. The CDR3 DNA reads TGCAGCGTTCGGCCGGGACAGGGTACTAATGAGCAGTTCTTC. It specifies CSVRPGQGTNEQFF.